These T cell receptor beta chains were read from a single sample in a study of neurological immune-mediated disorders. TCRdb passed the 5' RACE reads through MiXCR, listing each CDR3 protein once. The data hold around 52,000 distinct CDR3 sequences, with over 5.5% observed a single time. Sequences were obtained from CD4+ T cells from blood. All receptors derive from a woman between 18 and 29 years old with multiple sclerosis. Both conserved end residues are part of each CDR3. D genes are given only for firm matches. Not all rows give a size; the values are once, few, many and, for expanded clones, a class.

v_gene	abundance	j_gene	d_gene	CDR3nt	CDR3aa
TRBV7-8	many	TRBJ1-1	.	TGTGCCAGCAGCCAGACGAAGGGGGGCACTGAAGCTTTCTTT	CASSQTKGGTEAFF
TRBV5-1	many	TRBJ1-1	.	TGCGCCAGCAGCTTGATAGGGGGAACTGAAGCTTTCTTT	CASSLIGGTEAFF
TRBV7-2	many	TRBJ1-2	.	TGTGCCAGCAGCTCCCTAACAGGGTACGGGGACGGAAAAGGCTACACCTTC	CASSSLTGYGDGKGYTF
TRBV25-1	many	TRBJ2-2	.	TGTGCCAGCAGTGAACGGGGGTACACCGGGGAGCTGTTTTTT	CASSERGYTGELFF
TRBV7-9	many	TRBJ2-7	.	TGTGCCAGCAGCTCCCCACCCCCCTACGAGCAGTACTTC	CASSSPPPYEQYF
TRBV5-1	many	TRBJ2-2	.	TGCGCCAGCAGCTTCGGGGCGAACACCGGGGAGCTGTTTTTT	CASSFGANTGELFF
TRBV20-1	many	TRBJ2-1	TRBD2	TGCAGTGCCGGGGGGGGCTCCTACAATGAGCAGTTCTTC	CSAGGGSYNEQFF
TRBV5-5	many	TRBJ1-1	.	TGTGCCAGCAGCTATACGGCCAACACTGAAGCTTTCTTT	CASSYTANTEAFF
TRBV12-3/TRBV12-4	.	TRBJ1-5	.	TGTGCCAGCAGTTTAGGAACAGTTAATCAGCCCCAGCATTTT	CASSLGTVNQPQHF
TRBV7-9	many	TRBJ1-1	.	TGTGCCAGCAGCTTTCGGGACATGAACACTGAAGCTTTCTTT	CASSFRDMNTEAFF
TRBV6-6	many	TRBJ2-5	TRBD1	TGTGCCAGCAGTTCCTCTGGGAGCACCAGGGGGGAGACCCAGTACTTC	CASSSSGSTRGETQYF
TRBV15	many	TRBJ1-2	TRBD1	TGTGCCACCAGCAGAAAAGTAGGACAGGGGGCATTATATGGCTACACCTTC	CATSRKVGQGALYGYTF